This T cell receptor (beta chain) was obtained from a study of blood T cell repertoires in COVID-19. In the study overall: Italy, Spain and the United States were the sources of the convalescent and acute COVID-19 samples. Sample material is recorded as cDNA or gDNA derived from T cells, B-cell-depleted T cells, or PBMCs.

This CDR3 is 15 amino acids long. V dropped 6 bases and J dropped 2 bases, with 17 bases sitting between them. Germline assignment: CDR1 SGHRS and CDR2 YFSETQ. Per the original data handling: For nucleated cells, counts were estimated from reference gene primer amplification. Only in-frame clones appear in the TCRdb table, and some are missing; sequencing was by immunoSEQ multiplex PCR. The D gene and trimming were derived from the DNA, and the V and J assignments and clone size from that table. The table includes hundreds of thousands of clones, just under 85% detected once. The receptor was derived from a man at least 80 years old with acute or convalescent COVID-19. The sequenced material came from peripheral blood. V usage is TRBV5-1 and J usage is TRBJ1-2; no definite D call. The CDR3 sequence: CASNFLAGVNYGYTF. CDR3 DNA: TGCGCCAGCAACTTTCTTGCAGGCGTAAACTATGGCTACACCTTC.